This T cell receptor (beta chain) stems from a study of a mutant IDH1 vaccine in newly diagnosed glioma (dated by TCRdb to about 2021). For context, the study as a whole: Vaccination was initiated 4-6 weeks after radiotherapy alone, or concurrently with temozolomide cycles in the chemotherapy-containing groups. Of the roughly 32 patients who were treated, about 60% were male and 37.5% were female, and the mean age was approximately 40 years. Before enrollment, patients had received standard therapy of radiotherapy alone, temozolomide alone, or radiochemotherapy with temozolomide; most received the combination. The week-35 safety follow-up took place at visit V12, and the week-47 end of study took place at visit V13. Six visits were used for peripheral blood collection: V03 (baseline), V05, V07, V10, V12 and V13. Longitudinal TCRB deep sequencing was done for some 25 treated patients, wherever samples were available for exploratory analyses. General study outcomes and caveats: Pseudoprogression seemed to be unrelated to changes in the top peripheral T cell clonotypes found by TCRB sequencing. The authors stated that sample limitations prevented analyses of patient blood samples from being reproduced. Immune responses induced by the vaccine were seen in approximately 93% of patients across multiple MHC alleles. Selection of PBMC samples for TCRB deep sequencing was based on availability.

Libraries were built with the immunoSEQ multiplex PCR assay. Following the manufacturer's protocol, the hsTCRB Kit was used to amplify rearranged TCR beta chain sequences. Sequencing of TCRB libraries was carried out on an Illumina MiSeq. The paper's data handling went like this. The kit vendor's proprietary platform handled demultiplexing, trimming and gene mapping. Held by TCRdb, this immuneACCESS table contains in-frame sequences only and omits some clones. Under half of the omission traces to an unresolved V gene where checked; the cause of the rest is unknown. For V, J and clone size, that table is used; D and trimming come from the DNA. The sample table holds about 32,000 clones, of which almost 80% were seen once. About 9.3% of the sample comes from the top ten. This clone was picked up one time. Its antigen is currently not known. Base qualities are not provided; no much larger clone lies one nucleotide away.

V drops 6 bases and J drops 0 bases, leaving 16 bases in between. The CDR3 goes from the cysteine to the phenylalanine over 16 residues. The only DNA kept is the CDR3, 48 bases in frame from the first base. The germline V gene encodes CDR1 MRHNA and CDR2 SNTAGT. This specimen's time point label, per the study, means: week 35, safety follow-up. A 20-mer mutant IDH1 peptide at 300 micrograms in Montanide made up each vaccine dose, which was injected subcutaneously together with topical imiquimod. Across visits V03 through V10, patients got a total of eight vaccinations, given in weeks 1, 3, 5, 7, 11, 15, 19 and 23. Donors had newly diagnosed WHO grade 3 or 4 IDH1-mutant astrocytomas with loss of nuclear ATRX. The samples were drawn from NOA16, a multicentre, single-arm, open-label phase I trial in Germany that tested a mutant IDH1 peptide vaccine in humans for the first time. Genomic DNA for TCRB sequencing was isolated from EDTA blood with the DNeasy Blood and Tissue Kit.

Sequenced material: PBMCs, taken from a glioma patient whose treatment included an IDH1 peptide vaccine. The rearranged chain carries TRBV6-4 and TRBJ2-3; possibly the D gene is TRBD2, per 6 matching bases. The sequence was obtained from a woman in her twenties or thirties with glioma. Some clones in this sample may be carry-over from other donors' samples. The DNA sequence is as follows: TGTGCCAGCAGACGCACCGGGACTTCTAGCACAGATACGCAGTATTTT. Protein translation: CASRRTGTSSTDTQYF.